These T cell receptor beta chains were read from a single sample in a study of tumor-infiltrating lymphocytes in oesophageal squamous cell carcinoma. TCRdb reprocessed the PCR reads via MiXCR and lists one record per CDR3 protein. The sample lists about 21,000 distinct CDR3 sequences, 36% occurring once. The sequenced material came from esophageal tumor tissue. Receptor source: a male donor with esophageal squamous cell carcinoma. The conserved cysteine and the conserved F or W are not part of the CDR3 here. Some rows have no size entry. The others give once, few or many, or a class for an expanded clone.

size | V | CDR3
many | TRBV6-1 | ASRGRHRSYEQY
. | TRBV7-2 | ASSSGVQNIQY
. | TRBV2 | ASAELRLAGDNEQF
. | TRBV30 | AWKRGRLPGANVLT
. | TRBV7-9 | ASSRLPTLAEDGHEQF
. | TRBV7-6 | ASSLGVDEQF
. | TRBV14 | ASSRSGTGNTQY
medium-sized | TRBV6-1 | ASRRGTGGGLGYGYT
. | TRBV28 | ASSLTGGGYGYT
. | TRBV4-1 | ASSQGQGAYEQY
. | TRBV9 | ASNLGASYNEQY
medium-sized | TRBV28 | ASSPLRDEQF
few | TRBV11-2 | ASSLGDRGRNDYGYT
. | TRBV5-5 | ASSLDRVVETQY
many | TRBV6-1 | ASRESWTGYSPLH
. | TRBV10-2 | ASAPFPDTQY
many | TRBV6-1 | ASSNRDRQTGEQY
. | TRBV7-2 | ASSLVARGPYNEQY
. | TRBV5-1 | ASSQSAGVYNEQF
. | TRBV7-3 | ASSLTGGGEQY
once | TRBV18 | ASSPQIITSGRNEQF
. | TRBV7-9 | ASSTSLPGANVLT
. | TRBV7-8 | ASSFWTGDSYEQY
. | TRBV20-1 | SARASSMGKQF
. | TRBV7-8 | ASSLASYNEQF
. | TRBV10-1 | ASSDSGGTQY
many | TRBV28 | ASSLGQEESQPQH
once | TRBV7-6 | ASSPGQGRREQF
many | TRBV7-2 | ASSLAGGVDQPQH
many | TRBV5-1 | ASSLRAGNIYEQY
many | TRBV6-1 | ASSTGGGTEAF
once | TRBV2 | VSGTGNTEAF
. | TRBV20-1 | SAPRENGETQY
. | TRBV7-3 | ASSLGGLDPIYEQY
. | TRBV5-1 | ASSWGTSGGIGQF
. | TRBV20-1 | SAQQGFDEQY
many | TRBV28 | ASSPPKLPGNSPLH
. | TRBV7-9 | ASSPLNSYEQY
. | TRBV5-1 | ASSSQTANTEAF
medium-sized | TRBV7-9 | ASSLGIQSSYEQY
. | TRBV4-3 | ASSQELAEGTDTQY
few | TRBV7-2 | ASSLVAGGGDTQY